The 8 T cell receptor beta chains in this list originate from one sample, sequenced in a study of blood T cell repertoires in COVID-19 (dated by TCRdb to 2019 to 2021). The library was prepared using the immunoSEQ multiplex PCR assay. This is the immuneACCESS table as TCRdb keeps it, with only in-frame sequences that have V and J called. A part of the clones is gone; compared with another copy, unresolved V genes explain less than half, and the rest is unexplained. Counted in this sample were over 90,000 clones; 70% to 90% of them appeared once. The ten biggest clones cover just under 20% of the sample. The sequenced material came from peripheral blood. All receptors come from a human donor in a cohort sampled during active COVID-19.

This sequence joins TRBV5-4 and TRBJ2-5, with 10 bases that match TRBD1. V trimming: 4 bases; J trimming: 3 bases; junction bases outside the gene matches: 3. Germline loops: CDR1 SGHNT, CDR2 YYREEE (reference sequence). CDR3 length: 14 residues. CDR3 nucleotide sequence: TGTGCCAGCAGCGTGGACAGGGGGAAAGAGACCCAGTACTTC. Amino acids: CASSVDRGKETQYF.

This rearrangement joins TRBV27 to TRBJ2-7; TRBD2 might be the D (5 bases). Germline V CDR1 and CDR2: MNHEY, SMNVEV (reference sequence). The CDR3 consists of 17 residues. Trimming pared 0 bases from V and 3 bases from J, leaving 18 bases between. CDR3 bases: TGTGCCAGCAGTTTATCAGGAATGGCGGGTGCCTACTACGAGCAGTACTTC. Its translation: CASSLSGMAGAYYEQYF.

V and J are TRBV10-3 and TRBJ2-7; 9 nucleotides line up with TRBD1. V lost 4 bases to trimming and J lost 7 bases; unmatched junction nucleotides: 11. CDR1 is ENHRY, CDR2 SYGVKD, per germline. The CDR3 totals 15 residues. The CDR3 sequence: CAISVTGTGLEEQYF. The CDR3 DNA is TGTGCCATCAGTGTCACCGGGACAGGGCTCGAGGAGCAGTACTTC.

J is TRBJ2-1 and V is TRBV28, with D tentatively TRBD1 (6 bases). This CDR3 spans 17 amino acids. Germline loops: CDR1 MDHEN, CDR2 SYDVKM. Deletions cut 2 bases from V and 0 bases from J, with 14 bases between. CDR3 DNA sequence: TGTGCCAGCAGTTTAATGGACAGTTTGAGCTCCTACAATGAGCAGTTCTTC. This encodes CASSLMDSLSSYNEQFF. Full variable domain (outside the CDR3, taken from reference TRBV28 and TRBJ2-1): DVKVTQSSRYLVKRTGEKVFLECVQDMDHENMFWYRQDPGLGLRLIYFSYDVKMKEKGDIPEGYSVSREKKERFSLILESASTNQTSMYLCASSLMDSLSSYNEQFFGPGTRLTVL.

The rearrangement links TRBV28 to TRBJ2-7; D is undetermined. Germline CDR1 is MDHEN and CDR2 is SYDVKM. The V end was cut by 2 bases, the J end by 6 bases, with 8 bases between. The CDR3 contains 12 residues. The DNA for the CDR3 is TGTGCCAGCAGTTTACAAAGGAGCGAGCAGTACTTC. This sequence encodes CASSLQRSEQYF.

This chain uses TRBV5-4 with TRBJ2-5, with TRBD2 identical over 7 bases. J gave up 5 bases and V 4 bases, and 8 bases lay outside the gene matches. This CDR3 spans 14 amino acids. CDR1 and CDR2 from the germline V gene are SGHNT and YYREEE (reference sequence). The CDR3 is CASSKGGAWETQYF. The CDR3, as DNA: TGTGCCAGCAGCAAGGGAGGGGCGTGGGAGACCCAGTACTTC.

The gene calls are TRBV14 and TRBJ2-1; D might be TRBD2 (6 bases). Germline V gene sequence: CDR1 SGHDN, CDR2 FVKESK. CDR3 size: 12 residues. Trimming left V 4 bases short and J 14 bases short, with 15 bases between. CDR3 DNA sequence: TGTGCCAGCAGCCCAGGTAGGAGGGCCGAGTTCTTC. Residues: CASSPGRRAEFF.

The rearrangement uses TRBV19 and TRBJ1-2; 8 bases are shared with TRBD1. The CDR3 consists of 14 residues. V lost 5 bases, J lost 8 bases, and 10 bases stayed unmatched. Germline V gene sequence: CDR1 LNHDA, CDR2 SQIVND (reference sequence). DNA of the CDR3: TGTGCCAGTAGTGAAGCAGGGGGCTTTGCAGGCTACACCTTC. Translation: CASSEAGGFAGYTF. Supplemented by reference TRBV19 and TRBJ1-2, the full variable domain reads DGGITQSPKYLFRKEGQNVTLSCEQNLNHDAMYWYRQDPGQGLRLIYYSQIVNDFQKGDIAEGYSVSREKKESFPLTVTSAQKNPTAFYLCASSEAGGFAGYTFGSGTRLTVV.